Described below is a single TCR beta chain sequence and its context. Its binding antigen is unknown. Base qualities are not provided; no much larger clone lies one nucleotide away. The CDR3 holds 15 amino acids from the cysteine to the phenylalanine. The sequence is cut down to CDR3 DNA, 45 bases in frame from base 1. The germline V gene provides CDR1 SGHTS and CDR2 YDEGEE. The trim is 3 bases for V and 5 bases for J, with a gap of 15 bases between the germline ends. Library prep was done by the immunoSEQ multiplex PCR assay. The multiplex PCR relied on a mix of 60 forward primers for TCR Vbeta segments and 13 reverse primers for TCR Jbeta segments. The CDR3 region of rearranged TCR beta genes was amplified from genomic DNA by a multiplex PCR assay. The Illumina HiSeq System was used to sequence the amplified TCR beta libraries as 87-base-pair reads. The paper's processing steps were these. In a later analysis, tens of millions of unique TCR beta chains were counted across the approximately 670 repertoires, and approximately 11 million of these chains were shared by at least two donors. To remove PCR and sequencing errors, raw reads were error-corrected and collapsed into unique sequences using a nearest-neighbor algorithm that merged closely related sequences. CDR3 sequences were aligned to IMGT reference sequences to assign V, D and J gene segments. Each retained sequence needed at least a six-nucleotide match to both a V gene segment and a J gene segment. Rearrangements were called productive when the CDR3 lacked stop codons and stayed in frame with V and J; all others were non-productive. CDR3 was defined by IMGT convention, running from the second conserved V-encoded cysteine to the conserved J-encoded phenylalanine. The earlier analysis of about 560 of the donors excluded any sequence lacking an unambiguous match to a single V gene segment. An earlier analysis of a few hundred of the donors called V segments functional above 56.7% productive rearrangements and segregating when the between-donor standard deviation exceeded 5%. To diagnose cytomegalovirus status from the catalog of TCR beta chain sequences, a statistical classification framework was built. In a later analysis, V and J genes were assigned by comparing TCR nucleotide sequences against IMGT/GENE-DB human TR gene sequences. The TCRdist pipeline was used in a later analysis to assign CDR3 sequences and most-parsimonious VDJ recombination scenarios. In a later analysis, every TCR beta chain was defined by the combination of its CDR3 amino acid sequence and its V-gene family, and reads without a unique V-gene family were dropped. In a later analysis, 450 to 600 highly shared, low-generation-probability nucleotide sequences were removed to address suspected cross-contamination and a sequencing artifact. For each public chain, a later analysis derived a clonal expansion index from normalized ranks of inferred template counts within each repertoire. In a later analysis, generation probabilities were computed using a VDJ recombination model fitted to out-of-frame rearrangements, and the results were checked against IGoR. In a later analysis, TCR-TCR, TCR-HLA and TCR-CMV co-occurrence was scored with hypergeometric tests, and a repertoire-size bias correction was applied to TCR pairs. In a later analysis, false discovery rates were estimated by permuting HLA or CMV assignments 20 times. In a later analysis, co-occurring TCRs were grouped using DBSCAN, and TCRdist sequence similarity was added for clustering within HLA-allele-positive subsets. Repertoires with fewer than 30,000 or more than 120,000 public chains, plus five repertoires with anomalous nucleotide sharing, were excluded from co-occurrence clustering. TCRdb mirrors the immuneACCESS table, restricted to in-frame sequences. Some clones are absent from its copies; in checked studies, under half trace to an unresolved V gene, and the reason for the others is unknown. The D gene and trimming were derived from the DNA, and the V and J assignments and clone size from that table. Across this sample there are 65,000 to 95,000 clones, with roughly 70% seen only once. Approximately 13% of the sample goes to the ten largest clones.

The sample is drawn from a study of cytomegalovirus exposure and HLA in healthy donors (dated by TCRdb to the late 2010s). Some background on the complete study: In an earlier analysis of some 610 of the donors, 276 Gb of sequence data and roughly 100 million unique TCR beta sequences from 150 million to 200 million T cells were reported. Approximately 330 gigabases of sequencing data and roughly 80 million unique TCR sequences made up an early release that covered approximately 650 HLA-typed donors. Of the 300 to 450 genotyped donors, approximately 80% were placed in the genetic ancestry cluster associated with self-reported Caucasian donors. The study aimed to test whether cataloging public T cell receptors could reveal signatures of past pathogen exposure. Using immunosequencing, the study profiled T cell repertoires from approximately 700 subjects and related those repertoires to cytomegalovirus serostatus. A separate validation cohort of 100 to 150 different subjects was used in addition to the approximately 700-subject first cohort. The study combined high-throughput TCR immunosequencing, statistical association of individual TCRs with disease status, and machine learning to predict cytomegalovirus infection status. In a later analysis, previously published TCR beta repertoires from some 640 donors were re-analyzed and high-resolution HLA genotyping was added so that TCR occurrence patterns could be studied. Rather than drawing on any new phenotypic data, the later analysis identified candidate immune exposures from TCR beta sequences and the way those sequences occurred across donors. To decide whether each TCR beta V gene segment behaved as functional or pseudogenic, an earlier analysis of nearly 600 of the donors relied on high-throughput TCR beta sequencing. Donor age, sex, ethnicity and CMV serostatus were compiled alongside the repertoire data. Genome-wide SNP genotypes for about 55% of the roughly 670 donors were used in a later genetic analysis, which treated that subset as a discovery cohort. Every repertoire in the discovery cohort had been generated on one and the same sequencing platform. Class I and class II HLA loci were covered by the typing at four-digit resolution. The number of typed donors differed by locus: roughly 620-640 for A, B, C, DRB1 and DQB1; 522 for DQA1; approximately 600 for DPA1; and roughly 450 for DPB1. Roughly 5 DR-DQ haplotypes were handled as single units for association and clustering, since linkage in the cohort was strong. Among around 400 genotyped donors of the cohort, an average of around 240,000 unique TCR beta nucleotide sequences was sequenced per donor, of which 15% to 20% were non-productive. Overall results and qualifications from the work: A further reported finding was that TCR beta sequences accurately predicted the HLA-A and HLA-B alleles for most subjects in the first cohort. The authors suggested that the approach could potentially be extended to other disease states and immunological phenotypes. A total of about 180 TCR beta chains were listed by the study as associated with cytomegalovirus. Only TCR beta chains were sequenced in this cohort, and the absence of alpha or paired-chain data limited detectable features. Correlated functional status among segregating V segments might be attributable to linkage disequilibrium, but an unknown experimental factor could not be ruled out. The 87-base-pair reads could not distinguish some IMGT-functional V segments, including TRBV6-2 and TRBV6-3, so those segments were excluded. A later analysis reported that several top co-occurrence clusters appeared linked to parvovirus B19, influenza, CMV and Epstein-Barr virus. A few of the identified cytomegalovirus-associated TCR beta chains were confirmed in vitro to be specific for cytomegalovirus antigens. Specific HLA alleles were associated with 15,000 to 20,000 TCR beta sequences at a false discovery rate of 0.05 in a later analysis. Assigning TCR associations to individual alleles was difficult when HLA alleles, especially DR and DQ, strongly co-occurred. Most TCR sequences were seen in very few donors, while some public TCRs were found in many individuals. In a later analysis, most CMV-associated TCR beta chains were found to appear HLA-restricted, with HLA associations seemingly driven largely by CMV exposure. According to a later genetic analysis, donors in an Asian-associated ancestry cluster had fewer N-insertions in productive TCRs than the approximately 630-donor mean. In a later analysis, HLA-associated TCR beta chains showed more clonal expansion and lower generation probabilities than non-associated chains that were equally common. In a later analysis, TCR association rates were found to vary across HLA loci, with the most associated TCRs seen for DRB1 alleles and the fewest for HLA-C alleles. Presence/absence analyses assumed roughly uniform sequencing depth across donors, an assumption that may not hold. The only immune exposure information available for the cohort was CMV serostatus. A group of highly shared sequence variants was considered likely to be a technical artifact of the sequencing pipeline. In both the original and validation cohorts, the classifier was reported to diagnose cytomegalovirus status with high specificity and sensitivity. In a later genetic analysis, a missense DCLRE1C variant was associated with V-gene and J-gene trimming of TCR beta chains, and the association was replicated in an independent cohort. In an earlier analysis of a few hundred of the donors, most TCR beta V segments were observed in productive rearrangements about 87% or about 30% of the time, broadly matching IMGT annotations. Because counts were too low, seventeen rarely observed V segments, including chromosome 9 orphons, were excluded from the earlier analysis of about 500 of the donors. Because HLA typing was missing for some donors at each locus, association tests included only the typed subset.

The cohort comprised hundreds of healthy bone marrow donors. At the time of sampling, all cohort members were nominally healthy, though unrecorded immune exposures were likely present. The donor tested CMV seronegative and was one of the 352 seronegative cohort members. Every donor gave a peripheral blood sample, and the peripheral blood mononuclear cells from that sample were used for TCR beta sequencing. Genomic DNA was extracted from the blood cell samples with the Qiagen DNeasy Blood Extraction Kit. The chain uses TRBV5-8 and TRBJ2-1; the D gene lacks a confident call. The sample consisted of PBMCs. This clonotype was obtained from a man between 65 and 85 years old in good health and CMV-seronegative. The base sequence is TGTGCCAGCAGCTACATCAGGTCCTCTAACAATGAGCAGTTCTTC. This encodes CASSYIRSSNNEQFF.